This record covers a single T cell receptor (beta chain). Trimming at V came to 5 bases and at J to 7 bases, leaving 13 bases not matched to a gene. This CDR3 has 16 amino acids. Germline V lookup: CDR1 SGHTA, CDR2 FQGNSA. This sample is drawn from a study of blood T cells in healthy people across ages. Study details: Capturing about one barcoded beta molecule per two T cells was achieved by template switching.

Next came a second PCR, run for about 7 to 12 cycles, which used a sample-barcoded 5' primer along with a J-beta primer mix. A template-switch adaptor with 12 random nucleotides tagged each cDNA molecule. TCRdb ran MiXCR on the 5' RACE reads and lists one entry per CDR3 protein. The sample includes 650,000 to 800,000 distinct CDR3 sequences, approximately 44% of them seen just once. The sample comprised blood. The V gene is TRBV7-2, the J gene TRBJ1-2, with 10 bases that match TRBD1. The sequence was obtained from a man aged 55 to 70 in good health. CDR3 sequence: CASSLLSRTGGFGYTF. CDR3 bases: TGTGCCAGCAGCCTACTGTCCCGGACAGGGGGATTTGGCTACACCTTC.